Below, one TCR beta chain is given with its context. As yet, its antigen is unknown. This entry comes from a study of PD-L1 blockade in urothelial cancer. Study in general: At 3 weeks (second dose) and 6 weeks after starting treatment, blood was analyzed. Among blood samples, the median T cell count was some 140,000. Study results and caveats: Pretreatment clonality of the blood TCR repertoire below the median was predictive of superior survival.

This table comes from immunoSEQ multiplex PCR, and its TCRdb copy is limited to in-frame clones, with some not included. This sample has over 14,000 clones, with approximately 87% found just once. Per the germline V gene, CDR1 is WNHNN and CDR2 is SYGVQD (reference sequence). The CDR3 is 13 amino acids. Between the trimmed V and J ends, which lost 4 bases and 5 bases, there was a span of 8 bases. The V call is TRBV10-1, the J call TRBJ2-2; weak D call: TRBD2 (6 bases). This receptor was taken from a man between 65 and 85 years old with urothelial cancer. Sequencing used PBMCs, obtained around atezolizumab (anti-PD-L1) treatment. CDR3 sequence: CASSAGVTGELFF. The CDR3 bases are TGCGCCAGCAGTGCGGGGGTAACCGGGGAGCTGTTTTTT.